These T cell receptor beta chains were read from a single sample in a study of memory CD4+ T cells and cytomegalovirus serostatus. The repertoire was sequenced with immunoSEQ multiplex PCR; TCRdb's copy has only in-frame clones and lacks some. This sample has almost 45,000 clones; 79% occur once, and the top ten carry 0.95% to 1.2%. The sample taken for sequencing was memory CD4+ T cells from blood. The receptors derive from an adult in good health and CMV-seronegative. CDR3s include the opening cysteine and the closing phenylalanine or tryptophan. D genes are given only for firm matches. Rows give clone size only sometimes, using once, few, many, or a class for an expanded clone.

J gene	V gene	clone size	D gene	CDR3 DNA	CDR3 protein
TRBJ1-3	TRBV6-5	NA	NA	TGTGCCAGCAGTTACTCCGGCCATAGCTCTGGAAACACCATATATTTT	CASSYSGHSSGNTIYF
TRBJ2-7	TRBV7-3	NA	TRBD2	TGTGCCAGCAGCCAGGGACTATTCTACGAGCAGTACTTC	CASSQGLFYEQYF
TRBJ1-3	TRBV11-2	once	TRBD1	TGTGCCAGCAGCGGGGGACAGGGATACTCTGGAAACACCATATATTTT	CASSGGQGYSGNTIYF
TRBJ2-1	TRBV5-4	few	TRBD2	TGTGCCAGCAGCTTGGGCGGGAGGGGGGAGCAGTTCTTC	CASSLGGRGEQFF
TRBJ1-2	TRBV6-1	NA	NA	TGTGCCAGCAGTGAAGCGCGGGGGGCAAGTGGCTACACCTTC	CASSEARGASGYTF
TRBJ2-1	TRBV5-1	NA	NA	TGCGCCAGCAGCTTGGCCGGGGGTCGAGGGGGCTCCTACAATGAGCAGTTCTTC	CASSLAGGRGGSYNEQFF
TRBJ2-1	TRBV11-2	NA	TRBD1	TGTGCCAGCAGCTTCAGACAGGGATGGGACAATGAGCAGTTCTTC	CASSFRQGWDNEQFF
TRBJ1-2	TRBV7-9	NA	NA	TGTGCCAGCAGCCGTGGTCTGTCCGCCGACAGCGACTATGGCTACACCTTC	CASSRGLSADSDYGYTF
TRBJ2-7	TRBV25-1	NA	NA	TGTGCCAGCAGAGACACATACGAGCAGTACTTC	CASRDTYEQYF
TRBJ1-5	TRBV10-2	NA	NA	TGCGCCAGCAGCGCCGTATCCTTGGCTCAGCCCCAGCATTTT	CASSAVSLAQPQHF
TRBJ1-5	TRBV7-8	NA	NA	TGTGCCAGCAGCTTAGCGGTGGACACTCAGCCCCAGCATTTT	CASSLAVDTQPQHF
TRBJ1-2	TRBV5-6	NA	TRBD1	TGTGCCAGCAGCTTGGAAGGGACAGGGAGGGACTATGGCTACACCTTC	CASSLEGTGRDYGYTF
TRBJ2-2	TRBV18	once	TRBD2	TGTGCCAGCTCACGCCGGACTAGCGGGAACACCGGGGAGCTGTTTTTT	CASSRRTSGNTGELFF
TRBJ2-7	TRBV7-6	NA	TRBD1	TGTGCCAGCAGTACAGGGGGCCCCGAGCAGTACTTC	CASSTGGPEQYF
TRBJ2-1	TRBV5-4	NA	TRBD2	TGTGCCAGCAGCCCGCTAGCGGGAGGTCTCTCCTACAATGAGCAGTTCTTC	CASSPLAGGLSYNEQFF
TRBJ1-5	TRBV19	NA	NA	TGTGCCAGTAGTGGTGTAGGGGTAAGCAATCAGCCCCAGCATTTT	CASSGVGVSNQPQHF
TRBJ2-3	TRBV9	NA	NA	TGTGCCAGCAGCCCGAATAGCGGAGCCTCCGTTACGCAGTATTTT	CASSPNSGASVTQYF